The 26 T cell receptor beta chains in this list originate from one sample, sequenced in a study of vaccination and CD4 T cells after COVID-19. No antigen has been identified for these receptors. An Oncomine TCR Beta short-read assay was used to sequence the DNA from cultured CD4+ T cells. Genomic DNA from cultured CD4+ T cells was extracted. TCRdb re-called the PCR reads through MiXCR, storing one row per CDR3 protein. The sample yields 9,100 or so distinct CDR3 sequences, 30% to 35% seen once. Documented treatment: approximately nine-day PBMC culture with coronavirus spike peptide pools or control peptides (ViraFEST assay). One should note that the unexposed donor's CD4+ T cells were collected before the COVID-19 pandemic (2011-2018). The sequenced sample consisted of CD4+ T cells from blood, cultured in vitro. These receptors were taken from a human donor in good health.

This clonotype has only a few counts. The rearrangement uses TRBV2 and TRBJ1-5; tentative D call: TRBD1 (6 bases). Germline CDR1 is SNHLY and CDR2 is FYNNEI. The V and J ends lost 3 bases and 4 bases respectively, with 10 bases between them. The CDR3 is made up of 14 amino acids. The CDR3 DNA follows: TGTGCCAGCAGTGACAGGGGTGGAAATCAGCCCCAGCATTTT. As protein: CASSDRGGNQPQHF.

The chain has TRBV6-4 and TRBJ2-2, with 13 bases aligning to TRBD2. Germline CDR1 and CDR2: MRHNA and SNTAGT. After removal of 2 bases from V and 6 bases from J, the junction contained 0 bases not matched to a gene. The CDR3 consists of 15 residues. The CDR3 loop is CASSDGLAGAGELFF. The CDR3 bases are TGTGCCAGCAGTGACGGACTAGCGGGAGCCGGGGAGCTGTTTTTT.

By share, this clonotype ranks as medium-sized. This sequence joins TRBV6-2 or TRBV6-3 and TRBJ1-5, with a tentative D call TRBD1 (5 bases). CDR3 size: 14 residues. V was shortened by 2 bases and J by 3 bases, with 8 bases between the two germline ends. The germline gives CDR1 MNHEY, CDR2 SVGEGT. The CDR3 DNA reads TGTGCCAGCAGTTACGACAGTCTCAATCAGCCCCAGCATTTT. Protein sequence: CASSYDSLNQPQHF.

The chain's CDR3 is CASTSLTTTGYEQYF. The CDR3 DNA sequence: TGTGCCAGCACCTCCCTGACTACAACGGGCTACGAGCAGTACTTC. The gene calls are TRBV12-3 or TRBV12-4 and TRBJ2-7, with D possibly matching TRBD2 (5 bases). The CDR3 spans 15 residues. V was cut by 7 bases and J by 3 bases, with 19 bases left in between.

This clonotype occurred once. This chain uses TRBV27 with TRBJ2-1; TRBD1 might be the D (5 bases). The germline V and J ends were trimmed by 4 bases and 4 bases, with 11 bases remaining between them. The germline V gene encodes CDR1 MNHEY and CDR2 SMNVEV (reference sequence). This CDR3 has 14 residues. The CDR3 reads CASSYQGSYNEQFF. The CDR3 DNA reads TGTGCCAGCAGTTATCAGGGTTCGTACAATGAGCAGTTCTTC.

CDR3 in DNA: TGTGCCATCCAACCGGGACAGGGGGAGTACGAGCAGTACTTC. It encodes CAIQPGQGEYEQYF. This rearrangement joins TRBV10-3 to TRBJ2-7; 11 bases are a match to TRBD1. This CDR3 is 14 amino acids long. V trimming: 8 bases; J trimming: 4 bases; junction bases outside the gene matches: 7. Germline V gives CDR1 ENHRY, CDR2 SYGVKD.

The gene calls are TRBV29-1 and TRBJ2-1; TRBD1 agrees at 9 bases. V was clipped by 6 bases and J by 9 bases; unmatched bases: 12. This CDR3 region has 14 residues. Germline-derived CDR1 and CDR2 are SQVTM and ANQGSEA. Here the CDR3 DNA reads TGCAGCGTCACAACCCCAGGACAGGGGACTGAGCAGTTCTTC. This translates into CSVTTPGQGTEQFF.

This clonotype has only a few counts. The V call is TRBV19, the J call TRBJ2-2; the match to TRBD1 covers 9 bases. Unmatched junction bases numbered 5, after V lost 6 bases and J lost 0 bases. Germline CDR1 reads LNHDA; CDR2 reads SQIVND (reference sequence). The CDR3 spans 16 residues. The chain's CDR3 is CASRDRGRANTGELFF. The CDR3 nucleotides are TGTGCCAGTAGGGACAGGGGCCGCGCGAACACCGGGGAGCTGTTTTTT.

V usage is TRBV19 and J usage is TRBJ1-5; D gene ambiguous. The length of the CDR3 is 13 residues. V dropped 7 bases and J dropped 7 bases, with 14 bases sitting between them. Germline CDR1 LNHDA, CDR2 SQIVND (reference sequence). This CDR3 is CASTELQSQPQHF. The CDR3 DNA reads TGTGCCAGTACCGAACTTCAGAGCCAGCCCCAGCATTTT.

This clonotype was detected a few times. At one of its ends the junction is not consistent with the germline gene, which may arise from a read error. The chain has TRBV6-1 and TRBJ2-7; TRBD2 agrees at 8 bases. Germline CDR1 reads MNHNS; CDR2 reads SASEGT. CDR3 length: 16 residues. The CDR3 sequence: CAGSKDWREVGYEQYF. CDR3 sequence (DNA): TGTGCCGGCAGCAAGGACTGGCGGGAGGTCGGGTACGAGCAGTACTTC.

The CDR3 region has the DNA TGTGCCAGCAGCACGACAGGGACCACCGGGGAGCTGTTTTTT. The encoded protein is CASSTTGTTGELFF. The chain carries TRBV28 and TRBJ2-2; 7 bases match TRBD1. V was pared by 6 bases and J by 4 bases, with 5 bases of the junction left unmatched. Germline V CDR1 and CDR2: MDHEN, SYDVKM. CDR3 length equals 14 residues.

In this sample, this clonotype turned up once. The V gene is TRBV11-2, the J gene TRBJ1-6; 9 bases fit TRBD1. Germline V gene sequence: CDR1 SGHAT, CDR2 FQNNGV. The V segment lost 5 bases and the J segment 7 bases; nucleotides outside the gene matches: 6. The CDR3 is made up of 15 amino acids. The CDR3 reads CASSPGGTGNSPLHF. As DNA, the CDR3 is TGTGCCAGCAGCCCAGGTGGGACAGGGAATTCACCCCTCCACTTT.

This clonotype was counted a single time. A junction end diverges from the germline sequence, so it may reflect a read error. The V call is TRBV24-1, the J call TRBJ2-2, with TRBD1 identical over 7 bases. This CDR3 contains 13 residues. Germline assignment: CDR1 KGHDR and CDR2 SFDVKD. CDR3 region: CATGTVNTGELSF. CDR3 nucleotide sequence: TGTGCCACCGGGACAGTTAACACCGGGGAGCTGTCTTTT.

This chain joins TRBV7-3 and TRBJ2-3; the D is unclear. The germline V gene encodes CDR1 SGHTA and CDR2 FQGTGA. The V and J ends lost 5 bases and 2 bases respectively, with 11 bases between them. The CDR3 has 14 amino acids. The CDR3 sequence: CASSPTPNTDTQYF. The DNA for the CDR3 is TGTGCCAGCAGCCCCACCCCTAACACAGATACGCAGTATTTT.

This rearrangement joins TRBV10-3 to TRBJ2-1; 12 bases map to TRBD2. The junction had 4 bases not matched to a gene; V was cut back by 10 bases and J by 3 bases. In germline, CDR1 is ENHRY, CDR2 SYGVKD. The CDR3 is 14 amino acids. CDR3 sequence reads: CATLAGGNYNEQFF. In nucleotides, the CDR3 is TGTGCCACCCTAGCGGGAGGGAACTACAATGAGCAGTTCTTC.

This chain uses TRBV11-2 with TRBJ1-3; D gene ambiguous. The V end was cut by 3 bases, the J end by 2 bases, with 11 bases between. The CDR3 totals 15 residues. CDR1 and CDR2 from the germline V gene are SGHAT and FQNNGV. The CDR3 nucleotides read TGTGCCAGCAGCTTCTACAGTGAGACTGGAAACACCATATATTTT. Encoded protein: CASSFYSETGNTIYF.

This clonotype has more than one count but fewer than ten. V usage is TRBV28 and J usage is TRBJ1-2, with D unclear. The V gene lost 8 bases and the J gene lost 10 bases, with 14 bases spanning the gap. The CDR3 is made up of 11 amino acids. Germline V gene data show CDR1 as MDHEN and CDR2 as SYDVKM. DNA of the CDR3: TGTGCCAGCGGATCATATTTGGTCTACACCTTC. Residues: CASGSYLVYTF.

The chain carries TRBV20-1 and TRBJ2-1, with TRBD2 identical over 9 bases. J gave up 0 bases and V 2 bases, and 2 bases lay outside the gene matches. Germline CDR1 is DFQATT and CDR2 is SNEGSKA (reference sequence). CDR3 length: 15 residues. Written as DNA, the CDR3 is TGCAGTGCTAGACATAGCGGGAGCTCCTACAATGAGCAGTTCTTC. Amino acid sequence: CSARHSGSSYNEQFF.

This clonotype occurred a few times. V gene TRBV27 combines with J gene TRBJ2-7; the match to TRBD2 covers 10 bases. Germline trimming cut 6 bases from V and 6 bases from J; bases unmatched to any gene: 17. Germline CDR1 is MNHEY and CDR2 is SMNVEV (reference sequence). The CDR3 loop spans 17 amino acids. The CDR3 nucleotides read TGTGCCAGCAGCTTAACGGCCTCGGTAGCGGGAGGTGTCGAGCAGTACTTC. It specifies CASSLTASVAGGVEQYF.

CDR3 sequence: CASRTTSGGPNEQFF. The CDR3 nucleotides read TGTGCCAGCAGGACAACTAGCGGAGGTCCCAATGAGCAGTTCTTC. The chain has TRBV6-4 and TRBJ2-1, with TRBD2 identical over 8 bases. In germline, CDR1 is MRHNA, CDR2 SNTAGT. V lost 6 bases to trimming and J lost 6 bases; unmatched junction nucleotides: 10. This CDR3 is 15 amino acids long.

This clonotype was counted between two and nine times. The rearrangement joins TRBV7-9 to TRBJ2-1, with 7 bases lining up with TRBD2. The ends lost 6 bases at V and 5 bases at J; junction bases unmatched: 10. The CDR3 is 15 amino acids. Germline CDR1 and CDR2: SEHNR and FQNEAQ (reference sequence). CDR3 amino acids: CASSSGLLGHNEQFF. The DNA of the CDR3 is TGTGCCAGCAGTTCGGGACTACTTGGTCACAATGAGCAGTTCTTC.

This clonotype was picked up a small number of times. Relative to the germline gene, one junction end is altered; a read error may explain this. The V gene is TRBV6-1, the J gene TRBJ1-2; no reliable D call. This CDR3 region has 11 residues. Germline CDR1 is MNHNS and CDR2 is SASEGT. The chain's CDR3 is CASREVSGYTF. The CDR3 DNA follows: TGTGCCAGCAGAGAAGTGTCTGGCTACACCTTC.

This clonotype has more than one count but fewer than ten. The gene calls are TRBV20-1 and TRBJ2-4; TRBD2 matches 8 bases. CDR3 length: 16 amino acids. Germline V CDR1 and CDR2: DFQATT, SNEGSKA (reference sequence). V shed 1 base and J 8 bases; nucleotides not matched to a gene: 13. CDR3 bases: TGCAGTGCTAGAGGGGCTAGCGGGCAATGGGGAGACATTCAGTACTTC. This translates into CSARGASGQWGDIQYF.

This chain uses TRBV28 with TRBJ1-1; maybe TRBD1 (5 bases). The CDR3 loop spans 14 amino acids. CDR1 and CDR2 (germline): MDHEN, SYDVKM. V was clipped by 5 bases and J by 4 bases, with 14 bases between them. CDR3 region: CASSGPGGGTEAFF. CDR3 DNA sequence: TGTGCCAGCAGTGGCCCGGGTGGGGGCACTGAAGCTTTCTTT.

The rearrangement links TRBV12-3 or TRBV12-4 to TRBJ2-2; possibly TRBD1 or TRBD2 for D (5 bases each). Trimming left V 9 bases short and J 3 bases short, with 14 bases between. The CDR3 covers 14 residues. CDR3 loop: CASSEGSDTGELFF. The CDR3 DNA reads TGTGCCAGTAGCGAGGGGTCGGACACCGGGGAGCTGTTTTTT.

The rearrangement joins TRBV7-2 to TRBJ2-7; a weak D match, TRBD2 (5 bases). The V and J ends lost 1 base and 6 bases respectively, with 13 bases between them. CDR1 and CDR2 from the germline V gene are SGHTA and FQGNSA. This CDR3 contains 14 residues. The CDR3 DNA sequence: TGTGCCAGCAGCTTAGGTCGGGAAAGCATCGAGCAGTACTTC. Its translation is CASSLGRESIEQYF. Looking up the rest from reference TRBV7-2 and TRBJ2-7 gives the full variable domain: GAGVSQSPSNKVTEKGKDVELRCDPISGHTALYWYRQSLGQGLEFLIYFQGNSAPDKSGLPSDRFSAERTGGSVSTLTIQRTQQEDSAVYLCASSLGRESIEQYFGPGTRLTVT.